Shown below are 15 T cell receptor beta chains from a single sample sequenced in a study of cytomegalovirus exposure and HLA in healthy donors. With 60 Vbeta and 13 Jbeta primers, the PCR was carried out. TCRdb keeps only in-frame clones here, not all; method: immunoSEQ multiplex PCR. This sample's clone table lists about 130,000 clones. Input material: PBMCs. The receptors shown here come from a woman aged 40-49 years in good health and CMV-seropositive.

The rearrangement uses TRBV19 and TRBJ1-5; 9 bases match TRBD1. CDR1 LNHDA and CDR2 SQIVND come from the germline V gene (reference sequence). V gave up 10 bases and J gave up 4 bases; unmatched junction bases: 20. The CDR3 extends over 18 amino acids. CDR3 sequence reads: CATTPGQGSIVLNQPQHF. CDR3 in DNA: TGTGCCACAACTCCGGGACAGGGCTCAATTGTATTGAATCAGCCCCAGCATTTT.

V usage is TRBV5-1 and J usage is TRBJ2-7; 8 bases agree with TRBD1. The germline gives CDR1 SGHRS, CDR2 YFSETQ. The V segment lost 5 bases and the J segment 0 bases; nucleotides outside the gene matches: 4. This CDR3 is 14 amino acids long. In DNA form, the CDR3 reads TGCGCCAGCAGTTCAACAGGGGGCTCCTACGAGCAGTACTTC. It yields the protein CASSSTGGSYEQYF.

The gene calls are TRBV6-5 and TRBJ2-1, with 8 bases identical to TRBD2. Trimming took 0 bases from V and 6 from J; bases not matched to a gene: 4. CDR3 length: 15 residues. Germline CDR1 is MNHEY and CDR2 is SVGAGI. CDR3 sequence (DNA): TGTGCCAGCAGTTACTCGTCGACTAGCGCCAATGAGCAGTTCTTC. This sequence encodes CASSYSSTSANEQFF.

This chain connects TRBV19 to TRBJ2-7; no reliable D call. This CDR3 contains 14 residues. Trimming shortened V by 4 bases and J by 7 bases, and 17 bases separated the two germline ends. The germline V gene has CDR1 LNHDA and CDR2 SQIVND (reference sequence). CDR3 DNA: TGTGCCAGTAGTAATACAATAGACTCCTGGGAGCAGTACTTC. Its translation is CASSNTIDSWEQYF.

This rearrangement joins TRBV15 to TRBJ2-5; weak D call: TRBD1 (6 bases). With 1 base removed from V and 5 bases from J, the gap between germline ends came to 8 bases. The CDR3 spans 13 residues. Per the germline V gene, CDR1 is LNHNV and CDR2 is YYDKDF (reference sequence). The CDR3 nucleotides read TGTGCCACCAGCAGAGGCCAGGGGGAGACCCAGTACTTC. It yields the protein CATSRGQGETQYF.

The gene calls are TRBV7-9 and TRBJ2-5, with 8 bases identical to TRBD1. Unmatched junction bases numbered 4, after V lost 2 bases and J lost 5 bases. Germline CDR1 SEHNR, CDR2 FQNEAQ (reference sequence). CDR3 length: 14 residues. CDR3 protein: CASSLIRGHETQYF. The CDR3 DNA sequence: TGTGCCAGCAGCTTAATCAGGGGGCATGAGACCCAGTACTTC.

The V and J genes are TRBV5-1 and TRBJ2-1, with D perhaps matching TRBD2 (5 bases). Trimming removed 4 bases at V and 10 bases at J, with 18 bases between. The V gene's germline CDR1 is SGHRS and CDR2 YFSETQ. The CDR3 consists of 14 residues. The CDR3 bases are TGCGCCAGCAGCCGTACAGCTAATGGGGAGGAGCAGTTCTTC. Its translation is CASSRTANGEEQFF.

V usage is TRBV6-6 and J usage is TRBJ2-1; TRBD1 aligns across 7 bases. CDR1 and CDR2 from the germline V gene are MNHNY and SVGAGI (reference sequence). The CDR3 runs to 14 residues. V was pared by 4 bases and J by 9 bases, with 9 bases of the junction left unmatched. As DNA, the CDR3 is TGTGCCAGCAGTTCAGACAGGGTGGGTGGTGAGCAGTTCTTC. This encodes CASSSDRVGGEQFF.

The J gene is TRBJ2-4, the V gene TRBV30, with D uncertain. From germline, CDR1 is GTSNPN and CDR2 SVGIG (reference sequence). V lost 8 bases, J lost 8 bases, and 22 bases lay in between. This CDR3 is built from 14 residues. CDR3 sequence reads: CAQKPQTTLDIQYF. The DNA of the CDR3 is TGTGCCCAAAAGCCCCAGACAACCTTGGACATTCAGTACTTC.

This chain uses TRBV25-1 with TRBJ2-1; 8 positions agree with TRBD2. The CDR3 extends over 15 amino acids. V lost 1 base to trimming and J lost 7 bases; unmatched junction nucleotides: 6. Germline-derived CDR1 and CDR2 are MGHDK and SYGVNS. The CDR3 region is CASSESAGDVNEQFF. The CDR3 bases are TGTGCCAGCAGTGAATCAGCGGGAGACGTTAATGAGCAGTTCTTC.

The CDR3 nucleotides are TGTGCCAGCAGTTACGAGGGGGCACACTACGAGCAGTACTTC. This translates into CASSYEGAHYEQYF. The chain links TRBV6-5 to TRBJ2-7, with TRBD1 identical over 7 bases. The trim removed 2 bases at V and 3 bases at J, leaving 4 bases unmatched. CDR3 length: 14 amino acids. The germline V gene has CDR1 MNHEY and CDR2 SVGAGI.

The CDR3 DNA is TGTGCCAGCAGCTTGTACCCCCGGAGCTCCTACGAGCAGTACTTC. Amino acid sequence: CASSLYPRSSYEQYF. This sequence joins TRBV5-6 and TRBJ2-7, with D unresolved. Germline CDR1 reads SGHDT; CDR2 reads YYEEEE. V was pared by 1 base and J by 0 bases, with 11 bases between. The CDR3 contains 15 residues.

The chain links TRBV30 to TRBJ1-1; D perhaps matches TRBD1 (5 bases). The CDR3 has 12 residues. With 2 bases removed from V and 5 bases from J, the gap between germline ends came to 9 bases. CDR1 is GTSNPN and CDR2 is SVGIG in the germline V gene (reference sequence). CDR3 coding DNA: TGTGCCTGGAGTCAGGGCTGGACTGAAGCTTTCTTT. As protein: CAWSQGWTEAFF.

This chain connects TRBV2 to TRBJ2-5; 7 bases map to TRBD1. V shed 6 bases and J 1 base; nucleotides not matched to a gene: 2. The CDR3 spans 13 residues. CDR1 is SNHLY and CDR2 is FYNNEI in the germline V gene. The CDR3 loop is CASRQGSQETQYF. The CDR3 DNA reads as TGTGCCAGCAGACAGGGGTCCCAAGAGACCCAGTACTTC.

CDR3 amino acids: CASSDLGFEQYF. CDR3 nucleotide sequence: TGTGCCAGCAGTGATCTGGGCTTCGAGCAGTACTTC. The chain couples TRBV6-1 to TRBJ2-7, with D unclear. The CDR3 length is 12 residues. The V end lost 3 bases, the J end lost 6 bases, and 9 bases lay between the germline ends. Germline V gene sequence: CDR1 MNHNS, CDR2 SASEGT.